This entry lists 7 T cell receptor beta chains sequenced from one sample in a study of preoperative IRX-2 immunotherapy in early breast cancer. Regarding treatment: preoperative locoregional IRX-2 cytokine immunotherapy. TCRdb keeps only in-frame clones here, not all; method: immunoSEQ multiplex PCR. The data contain 20,000 to 25,000 clones, around 90% of them seen just once; the ten biggest clones take up roughly 30%. Sequenced material: tumor tissue, taken after IRX-2 immunotherapy. The receptor source for this set is a human donor with breast cancer.

The chain employs TRBV15 and TRBJ1-2; unclear D gene. In germline, CDR1 is LNHNV, CDR2 YYDKDF (reference sequence). Trimming shortened V by 0 bases and J by 8 bases, and 13 bases separated the two germline ends. This CDR3 has 14 residues. DNA for the CDR3: TGTGCCACCAGCAGAGAGGGCGGACTCGGAGGCTACACCTTC. Protein: CATSREGGLGGYTF.

The chain combines TRBV19 with TRBJ1-5; no reliable D call. Trimming removed 3 bases from V and 2 bases from J, with 20 bases in between. This CDR3 has 18 amino acids. The germline gives CDR1 LNHDA, CDR2 SQIVND (reference sequence). CDR3 in DNA: TGTGCCAGTAGTATCGGACTCGCTCAGATTGGGGGCAATCAGCCCCAGCATTTT. Amino acids: CASSIGLAQIGGNQPQHF.

The chain recombines TRBV19 with TRBJ1-3, with unresolved D. This CDR3 has 17 amino acids. V lost 3 bases to trimming and J lost 2 bases, with 17 bases between them. From germline, CDR1 is LNHDA and CDR2 SQIVND (reference sequence). The CDR3 sequence is CASSIRLTLKTGNTIYF. For the CDR3, the DNA is TGTGCCAGTAGTATTAGGTTGACACTCAAGACTGGAAACACCATATATTTT. Full variable domain (rest looked up from reference TRBV19 and TRBJ1-3): DGGITQSPKYLFRKEGQNVTLSCEQNLNHDAMYWYRQDPGQGLRLIYYSQIVNDFQKGDIAEGYSVSREKKESFPLTVTSAQKNPTAFYLCASSIRLTLKTGNTIYFGEGSWLTVV.

This clone was picked up one time. This chain connects TRBV7-9 to TRBJ2-3; D remains unclear. V was clipped by 5 bases and J by 0 bases, with 3 bases between them. The CDR3 covers 12 residues. Germline CDR1 and CDR2: SEHNR and FQNEAQ (reference sequence). The CDR3 sequence: CASSPSTDTQYF. The CDR3 DNA reads TGTGCCAGCAGCCCGAGCACAGATACGCAGTATTTT.

V gene TRBV10-3 combines with J gene TRBJ2-1, with a possible D match to TRBD2 (5 bases). This CDR3 spans 12 amino acids. Trimming stripped 7 bases from V and 6 bases from J, with 10 bases between. CDR1 is ENHRY, CDR2 SYGVKD, per germline. CDR3 sequence (DNA): TGTGCCATCAAGGGAGCTGGCAATGAGCAGTTCTTC. The encoded protein is CAIKGAGNEQFF.

This rearrangement joins TRBV9 to TRBJ1-1; TRBD1 aligns across 9 bases. V lost 4 bases and J lost 11; bases outside the gene matches: 15. The CDR3 length is 15 residues. CDR1 and CDR2 (germline): SGDLS, YYNGEE. This chain's CDR3 is CASSPQSRGTGRAFF. CDR3 sequence (DNA): TGTGCCAGCAGCCCCCAATCCCGGGGGACAGGGAGGGCTTTCTTT. The whole variable domain, filled in from reference TRBV9 and TRBJ1-1, reads DSGVTQTPKHLITATGQRVTLRCSPRSGDLSVYWYQQSLDQGLQFLIQYYNGEERAKGNILERFSAQQFPDLHSELNLSSLELGDSALYFCASSPQSRGTGRAFFGQGTRLTVV.

V usage is TRBV2 and J usage is TRBJ2-5; D remains unclear. The V gene's germline CDR1 is SNHLY and CDR2 FYNNEI. The CDR3 has 15 residues. V lost 6 bases and J lost 5, with 19 bases in between. CDR3 nucleotide sequence: TGTGCCAGCAGCGATCAGACACGTCCTTACGAGACCCAGTACTTC. This gives the protein CASSDQTRPYETQYF.